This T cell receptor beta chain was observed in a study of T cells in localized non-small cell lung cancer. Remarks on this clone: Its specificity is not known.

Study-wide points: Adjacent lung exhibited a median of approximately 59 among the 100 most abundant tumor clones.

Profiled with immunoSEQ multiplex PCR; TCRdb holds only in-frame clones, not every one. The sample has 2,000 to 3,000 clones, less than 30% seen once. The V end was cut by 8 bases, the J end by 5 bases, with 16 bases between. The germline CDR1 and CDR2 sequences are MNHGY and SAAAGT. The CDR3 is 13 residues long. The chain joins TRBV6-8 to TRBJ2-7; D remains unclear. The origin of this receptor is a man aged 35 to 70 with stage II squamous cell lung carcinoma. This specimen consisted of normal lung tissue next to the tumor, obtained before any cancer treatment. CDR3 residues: CASSKKEVDEQYF. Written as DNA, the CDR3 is TGTGCCAGCTCCAAGAAAGAGGTGGACGAGCAGTACTTC.